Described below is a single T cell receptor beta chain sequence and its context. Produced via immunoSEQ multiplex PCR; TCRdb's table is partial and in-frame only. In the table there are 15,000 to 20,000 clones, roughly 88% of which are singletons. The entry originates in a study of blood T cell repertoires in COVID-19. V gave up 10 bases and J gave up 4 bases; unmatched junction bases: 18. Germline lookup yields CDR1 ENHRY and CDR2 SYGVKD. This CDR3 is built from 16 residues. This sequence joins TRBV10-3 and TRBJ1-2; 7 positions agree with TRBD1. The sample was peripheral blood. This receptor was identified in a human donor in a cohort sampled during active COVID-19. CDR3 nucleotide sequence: TGTGCCACGATGGGACAGTTCAGGGGAGACGGCTATGGCTACACCTTC. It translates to CATMGQFRGDGYGYTF.